This record covers a single T cell receptor (beta chain). The antigen remains unidentified. These data originate in a study of T-cell reconstitution after alpha-beta-depleted transplantation in children. Study-wide results and caveats: Two months or so post-transplant, alpha-beta T cells reportedly derived from several hundred expanded graft clones. T-cell numbers and diversity, one year after transplant, stemmed largely from T cells that were newly produced.

Deletions cut 4 bases from V and 0 bases from J, with 13 bases between. Germline CDR1 and CDR2: WSHSY and SAAADI. The CDR3 spans 15 residues. Using unique molecular identifiers, the investigators prepared the TCRbeta library. TCRdb redid the calling of the PCR reads with MiXCR, one entry per CDR3 protein. The sample shows 500,000 to 750,000 distinct CDR3 sequences, 25% to 30% of them seen only once. V and J are TRBV10-2 and TRBJ2-7; the D gene is possibly TRBD1 (5 bases). The source is a boy in the first two years of life with Wiskott-Aldrich syndrome, due to receive a stem cell transplant. Sample: PBMCs, taken before TCRalphabeta/CD19-depleted stem cell transplant. CDR3 coding DNA: TGCGCCAGCAGTGCGAGCAGGGTCCACTCCTACGAGCAGTACTTC. Residues: CASSASRVHSYEQYF.